This T cell receptor (beta chain) emerged from a study of identical twins (dated by TCRdb to 2015 to 2016). Broadly, across the study: To test whether fetal clonotypes persist, the study used deep sequencing on TCR alpha and beta repertoires from monozygotic twins, unrelated adults of various ages, and cord blood. To rule out contamination, the twin experiments were replicated at different times with different library preparation protocols. Here is what the overall study found, with its caveats: Recombination models systematically underestimated out-of-frame TCR alpha sharing in monozygotic twins but agreed with sharing between unrelated individuals. In beta out-of-frame sequences, excess twin sharing was weaker, because having fewer shared sequences lowered the signal-to-noise ratio. Compared with coincidental sharing between unrelated individuals, out-of-frame TCR alpha sequences shared between twins showed an excess of sequences with low generation probability. Abundant cord blood beta clonotypes carried fewer insertions; young adult naive repertoires showed a weaker similar trend, while memory repertoires showed none. Zero-insertion analyses could be partly confounded by invariant T cells such as MAIT and iNKT, although diverse VJ usage argued against such confounding for most clonotypes. Because the same donors could not be followed over many years, the conclusions depended on cross-sectional statistical analysis.

The library was prepared using 5' RACE. The instrument was an Illumina HiSeq 2000. A universal primer binding site was added through template switching, and the final cDNA carried a unique molecular identifier so that TCR cDNA molecules could be counted accurately. Specific primers in the conserved constant-segment region were used to synthesize first-strand cDNA for TCR alpha and beta chains. To control for contamination, every cDNA library was double barcoded, receiving both a SMART-Mk sample barcode and Illumina barcodes. Two successive PCR steps introduced TruSeq adapter sequences along with Illumina sample barcodes. The TCR alpha and beta cDNA libraries were sequenced on the Illumina HiSeq platform using custom primers. The original methods were these. Unique molecular identifiers were extracted from raw reads with MiGEC, and CDR3 positions were determined with MiXCR. Recombination models were inferred per individual with the repgenHMM and IGoR tools using an EM algorithm. Shared clonotype analysis was performed with the tcR package in R, normalizing sharing by the product of cloneset sizes. To study raw recombination free of thymic and clonal selection effects, out-of-frame nonproductive sequences were analyzed. The raw public reads went through TCRdb reprocessing: fastp at Q25, MiXCR clone calling, in-frame beta chains kept. Every distinct CDR3 protein forms one entry, paired with its most common genes and DNA. The V and J calls reflect TCRdb's pipeline rather than the authors' work. The sample has hundreds of thousands of distinct CDR3 sequences on record, roughly an eighth of them singletons. The ten most abundant clones make up around 1.5% of the sample.

All donors were healthy Caucasians. Three pairs of female monozygotic twins, all aged about 18 to 30 years, were included in the twin cohort. Peripheral blood mononuclear cells were used as the source from which RNA for TCR libraries was isolated. The table lists this clonotype with many counts. Its antigen remains unidentified. Nothing much larger sits one base from this clone, and base qualities are not available. V loses 5 bases of germline sequence and J loses 0 bases, and the interval between the two ends is 14 bases. As encoded in the germline V gene (reference sequence), CDR1 is LNHDA while CDR2 is SQIVND. Including the terminal cysteine and phenylalanine, the CDR3 comprises 15 residues. Only CDR3 DNA is held: 45 bases, read in frame from base 1. This sample was shared with a second study, whose subject was yellow fever vaccine responses in identical twins. The second study, in turn, reports: According to the authors, the vaccine-induced T cell response in identical twins seemed to be partly convergent and partly specific to each individual. The study precisely tracked vaccine-responding T cell clones in identical twins.

The V and J segments used are TRBV19 and TRBJ2-7, and TRBD1 may be the D gene, going by 6 matching bases. Sequenced: PBMCs. The TCR was taken from a woman between 18 and 30 years old in good health. The CDR3 protein sequence reads: CASSRQVGVSYEQYF. In nucleotides, the sequence is TGTGCCAGTAGTCGACAGGTGGGAGTCTCCTACGAGCAGTACTTC.